A single sample gave rise to the 32 T cell receptor beta chains below, sequenced in a study of spatial heterogeneity in lung cancer (dated by TCRdb to about 2019). The time point label here, explained by the study, means: sample taken at primary tumor resection. Whole RNA extracted from tumor and nontumor lung tissue, or from cryopreserved PBMC samples, was used for TCR sequencing without cell sorting. Library preparation was by 5' RACE. TCRdb shows the sequencer as NextSeq 500. TCRdb reprocessed the public reads (quality trimming at Q25 with fastp, clone calling with MiXCR) and kept in-frame beta chains. Every entry covers one CDR3 protein and lists the most common genes and DNA from its rows. Recorded for this sample are about 38,000 distinct CDR3 sequences; around 5% of them occurred a single time. The ten most abundant clones make up 25% to 30% of the sample. The sample was PBMCs, taken at surgery. Source of these receptors: a female donor with early-stage non-small cell lung cancer.

In the case of this clonotype: This may be a read error: a much more frequent sequence differs by one nucleotide. The chain employs TRBV7-8 and TRBJ2-7, with 8 bases lining up with TRBD1. The germline CDR1 and CDR2 sequences are SGHVS and FQNEAQ. The CDR3 totals 13 residues. Here the CDR3 DNA reads TGTGTCAGCACCAGAGACAGGGGATACGAGCAGTACTTC. Its translation: CVSTRDRGYEQYF.

This clonotype was detected a few times. The chain links TRBV5-4 to TRBJ1-1; D not resolved. The V gene's germline CDR1 is SGHNT and CDR2 YYREEE (reference sequence). This CDR3 has 14 residues. The germline V and J ends were trimmed by 0 bases and 1 base, with 7 bases remaining between them. CDR3 amino acids: CASSLVGRNTEAFF. The CDR3 nucleotides read TGTGCCAGCAGCTTGGTGGGTAGGAACACTGAAGCTTTCTTT.

This clonotype has a count of ten or more. The rearrangement joins TRBV5-1 to TRBJ1-1; D is unresolved. The CDR3 covers 12 residues. V was cut by 0 bases and J by 7 bases, with 7 bases left in between. The germline gives CDR1 SGHRS, CDR2 YFSETQ. The CDR3 loop is CASSLEGIEAFF. Here the CDR3 DNA reads TGCGCCAGCAGCTTGGAAGGAATTGAAGCTTTCTTT. The variable domain in full, with the rest retrieved from reference TRBV5-1 and TRBJ1-1, is KAGVTQTPRYLIKTRGQQVTLSCSPISGHRSVSWYQQTPGQGLQFLFEYFSETQRNKGNFPGRFSGRQFSNSRSEMNVSTLELGDSALYLCASSLEGIEAFFGQGTRLTVV.

The table lists this clonotype with many counts. V gene TRBV7-9 combines with J gene TRBJ2-5; 9 bases fit TRBD1. This CDR3 is 15 amino acids long. V lost 5 bases and J lost 4; bases outside the gene matches: 8. Germline V gene lookup returns CDR1 SEHNR and CDR2 FQNEAQ (reference sequence). CDR3 DNA: TGTGCCAGCAGCCAAGGGCGACAGGGGGTAGAGACCCAGTACTTC. Its translation: CASSQGRQGVETQYF.

This clonotype was counted a few times. This chain joins TRBV20-1 and TRBJ2-1; D is unclear. The CDR3 totals 11 residues. Deletions cut 0 bases from V and 9 bases from J, with 6 bases between. Germline assignment: CDR1 DFQATT and CDR2 SNEGSKA (reference sequence). This chain's CDR3 is CSARDLGEQFF. In DNA, the CDR3 is TGCAGTGCTAGAGATCTGGGTGAGCAGTTCTTC.

About this clonotype: It may be a read error: a sequence one base away is much more abundant. J is TRBJ2-1 and V is TRBV3-1, with 9 bases identical to TRBD2. J was trimmed by 7 bases and V by 0 bases; bases with no gene match: 10. The CDR3 extends over 17 amino acids. Germline CDR1 and CDR2: LGHDT and YNNKEL (reference sequence). The CDR3 DNA reads as TGTGCCAGCAGCCAAGATCTAGGGATTAGCGGGGGTAATGAGCAGTTCTTC. Translated, it gives CASSQDLGISGGNEQFF.

There are many counts of this clonotype. The genes are TRBV2 and TRBJ1-6; TRBD1 agrees at 7 bases. The CDR3 totals 14 residues. V dropped 7 bases and J dropped 7; count of bases not matched to a gene: 7. Germline CDR1 is SNHLY and CDR2 is FYNNEI. The CDR3 sequence: CASIWGQKNSPLHF. As DNA, the CDR3 is TGTGCCAGCATCTGGGGACAGAAGAATTCACCCCTCCACTTT.

This clonotype occurred many times. The rearrangement links TRBV5-1 to TRBJ2-5; 7 positions match TRBD2. V shed 4 bases, J shed 5 bases, and the junction held 8 bases outside the gene matches. The CDR3 is 14 residues long. CDR1 is SGHRS, CDR2 YFSETQ, per germline. The CDR3 region has the DNA TGCGCCAGCAGCGGAGGACTAGGGTCGGAGACCCAGTACTTC. It specifies CASSGGLGSETQYF.

This clonotype was found many times. The rearrangement uses TRBV5-1 and TRBJ2-5; perhaps TRBD1 as D (6 bases). V was pared by 2 bases and J by 2 bases, with 10 bases between. Germline lookup yields CDR1 SGHRS and CDR2 YFSETQ. This CDR3 has 14 amino acids. CDR3 coding DNA: TGCGCCAGCAGCTTACAGGGATTTCAAGAGACCCAGTACTTC. The encoded protein is CASSLQGFQETQYF.

At least ten counts were recorded for this clonotype. This rearrangement joins TRBV5-1 to TRBJ1-1, with D perhaps matching TRBD1 (6 bases). CDR3 length: 14 amino acids. CDR1 is SGHRS, CDR2 YFSETQ, per germline. Trimming left V 4 bases short and J 1 base short, with 11 bases between. CDR3 nucleotides: TGCGCCAGCAGCAGGGGGTCAACGAACACTGAAGCTTTCTTT. Translated: CASSRGSTNTEAFF.

This clonotype was detected ten times or more. The V call is TRBV28, the J call TRBJ1-2; tentatively, D is TRBD1 (6 bases). The CDR3 is 15 amino acids. V shed 2 bases and J shed 2 bases, with 12 bases lying between them. CDR1 is MDHEN and CDR2 is SYDVKM in the germline V gene. Written as DNA, the CDR3 is TGTGCCAGCAGTTTAATGAGGGGGTCCAACTATGGCTACACCTTC. Its translation is CASSLMRGSNYGYTF.

This clonotype was observed at least ten times. The V gene is TRBV19, the J gene TRBJ1-5; D might be TRBD1 (6 bases). V lost 6 bases and J lost 0, with 9 bases in between. CDR3 length: 14 amino acids. CDR1 and CDR2 from the germline V gene are LNHDA and SQIVND (reference sequence). Written as DNA, the CDR3 is TGTGCCAGTAGGGACAGATATAGCAATCAGCCCCAGCATTTT. The encoded protein is CASRDRYSNQPQHF.

This chain uses TRBV25-1 with TRBJ1-5, with D tentatively TRBD1 (6 bases). The V end was cut by 6 bases, the J end by 1 base, with 13 bases between. Per germline, CDR1 MGHDK and CDR2 SYGVNS. This CDR3 comprises 15 residues. CDR3 sequence reads: CASRPSGESNQPQHF. The CDR3 nucleotides read TGTGCCAGCAGGCCCTCAGGGGAGAGCAATCAGCCCCAGCATTTT. The full variable domain, completed using reference TRBV25-1 and TRBJ1-5, is EADIYQTPRYLVIGTGKKITLECSQTMGHDKMYWYQQDPGMELHLIHYSYGVNSTEKGDLSSESTVSRIRTEHFPLTLESARPSHTSQYLCASRPSGESNQPQHFGDGTRLSIL.

This clonotype appeared many times. The chain links TRBV10-2 to TRBJ1-3; 9 positions agree with TRBD1. This CDR3 has 16 amino acids. V was pared by 7 bases and J by 2 bases, with 9 bases of the junction left unmatched. Germline assignment: CDR1 WSHSY and CDR2 SAAADI. The CDR3 DNA reads as TGCGCCAGCACAAGACAGGGGGTTGGCGCTGGAAACACCATATATTTT. Translating it yields CASTRQGVGAGNTIYF.

This clonotype has ten or more counts. V gene TRBV4-2 combines with J gene TRBJ1-3; 7 nucleotides line up with TRBD1. The CDR3 runs to 15 residues. The V segment lost 3 bases and the J segment 4 bases; nucleotides outside the gene matches: 6. Germline V gene data show CDR1 as LGHNA and CDR2 as YNFKEQ. CDR3 coding DNA: TGTGCCAGCAGCCAGATGACAGGGCTCGGAAACACCATATATTTT. It specifies CASSQMTGLGNTIYF.

CDR3 bases: TGCAGTGCTACCTCACAGGGGAACTATGGCTACACCTTC. Amino acid sequence: CSATSQGNYGYTF. The chain is built from TRBV20-1 and TRBJ1-2; 7 bases align to TRBD1. The CDR3 has 13 residues. Per germline, CDR1 DFQATT and CDR2 SNEGSKA (reference sequence). The V segment lost 4 bases and the J segment 2 bases; nucleotides outside the gene matches: 4.

This clonotype was seen at least ten times. The chain is built from TRBV14 and TRBJ1-2, with TRBD1 matching 7 bases. V lost 4 bases to trimming and J lost 8 bases; unmatched junction nucleotides: 7. The germline V gene has CDR1 SGHDN and CDR2 FVKESK. This CDR3 comprises 13 residues. Here the CDR3 DNA reads TGTGCCAGCAGCCCCAAGACAGGGAGCGGCTACACCTTC. It encodes CASSPKTGSGYTF.

In this sample, this clonotype turned up a few times. This chain connects TRBV12-3 or TRBV12-4 to TRBJ2-6; TRBD2 aligns across 12 bases. This CDR3 comprises 22 residues. After removal of 3 bases from V and 4 bases from J, the junction contained 19 bases not matched to a gene. The CDR3 nucleotides read TGTGCCAGCAGTTTCAGTGGAGTTGGGACTAGCGGGTTCCTCCGGGGGGCCAACGTCCTGACTTTC. Translated, it gives CASSFSGVGTSGFLRGANVLTF.

This clonotype was seen repeatedly, ten times or more. The chain uses TRBV7-2 and TRBJ2-2, with a weak D call TRBD2 (6 bases). Trimming took 1 base from V and 6 from J, leaving 9 bases between them. From germline, CDR1 is SGHTA and CDR2 FQGNSA. The length of the CDR3 is 14 residues. CDR3 sequence reads: CASSLGGEAGELFF. For the CDR3, the DNA is TGTGCCAGCAGCTTAGGGGGGGAGGCCGGGGAGCTGTTTTTT.

This clonotype was seen repeatedly, ten times or more. V gene TRBV7-9 combines with J gene TRBJ2-3; 14 nucleotides align to TRBD2. The CDR3 runs to 17 residues. V was clipped by 5 bases and J by 6 bases; unmatched bases: 10. The germline V gene encodes CDR1 SEHNR and CDR2 FQNEAQ (reference sequence). CDR3 sequence reads: CASSVGTSGGLSDTQYF. The CDR3 DNA reads TGTGCCAGCAGCGTCGGGACTAGCGGGGGACTGTCGGATACGCAGTATTTT.

This clonotype has a count of ten or more. A read error may account for a junction end that differs from germline. The V call is TRBV5-1, the J call TRBJ2-5; 9 nucleotides match TRBD1. CDR3 length: 16 residues. From germline, CDR1 is SGHRS and CDR2 YFSETQ. The CDR3: CASSLAGQGGQGTQYF. As DNA, the CDR3 is TGCGCCAGCAGCTTGGCGGGACAGGGTGGACAAGGGACCCAGTACTTC. Using reference TRBV5-1 and TRBJ2-5 for the parts outside the CDR3, the full variable domain is KAGVTQTPRYLIKTRGQQVTLSCSPISGHRSVSWYQQTPGQGLQFLFEYFSETQRNKGNFPGRFSGRQFSNSRSEMNVSTLELGDSALYLCASSLAGQGGQGTQYFGPGTRLLVL.

At least ten counts were recorded for this clonotype. The chain links TRBV12-3 or TRBV12-4 to TRBJ2-5, with D perhaps matching TRBD1 (5 bases). This CDR3 has 12 amino acids. V was cut by 9 bases and J by 1 base, with 9 bases left in between. The CDR3 coding sequence is TGTGCCAGTCTGGGGCTCCAAGAGACCCAGTACTTC. Translating it yields CASLGLQETQYF.

This clonotype has just a few counts. This chain uses TRBV6-6 with TRBJ1-5; D gene uncertain. This CDR3 has 17 residues. The germline CDR1 and CDR2 sequences are MNHNY and SVGAGI (reference sequence). V was cut by 1 base and J by 2 bases, with 15 bases left in between. As DNA, the CDR3 is TGTGCCAGCAGTTACTGCATTGGGGAGTTCTGCAATCAGCCCCAGCATTTT. Amino acid sequence: CASSYCIGEFCNQPQHF.

The chain carries TRBV19 and TRBJ2-7; D possibly corresponds to TRBD2 (5 bases). CDR3 length: 13 residues. The germline V gene encodes CDR1 LNHDA and CDR2 SQIVND (reference sequence). Trimming left V 4 bases short and J 3 bases short, with 10 bases between. CDR3 sequence reads: CASSSQEDYEQYF. As DNA, the CDR3 is TGTGCCAGTAGTAGTCAGGAGGACTACGAGCAGTACTTC.

This clonotype was detected many times. The chain recombines TRBV20-1 with TRBJ2-1, with 8 bases lining up with TRBD1. This CDR3 region has 15 residues. After removal of 0 bases from V and 4 bases from J, the junction contained 5 bases not matched to a gene. Germline CDR1 is DFQATT and CDR2 is SNEGSKA (reference sequence). The CDR3 protein is CSARDGQGGYNEQFF. The CDR3 nucleotides read TGCAGTGCTAGAGACGGACAGGGAGGATACAATGAGCAGTTCTTC.

In its sample, this clonotype was seen a few times. The V gene is TRBV6-2 or TRBV6-3, the J gene TRBJ2-3, with a possible D match to TRBD2 (6 bases). V lost 2 bases to trimming and J lost 2 bases, with 14 bases between them. The CDR3 contains 16 residues. Germline CDR1 reads MNHEY; CDR2 reads SVGEGT. The CDR3 loop reads CASSYRGRGYTDTQYF. The CDR3 region has the DNA TGTGCCAGCAGTTACCGCGGGCGGGGATACACAGATACGCAGTATTTT.

The sample holds many counts of this clonotype. The chain couples TRBV3-1 to TRBJ2-5, with D perhaps matching TRBD1 (5 bases). Trimming removed 3 bases from V and 2 bases from J, with 10 bases in between. CDR3 length equals 14 residues. Germline V lookup: CDR1 LGHDT, CDR2 YNNKEL (reference sequence). The CDR3 nucleotides are TGTGCCAGCAGCCAGAACAGGTTTCAAGAGACCCAGTACTTC. Translated, it gives CASSQNRFQETQYF.

This clonotype was picked up a small number of times. This chain joins TRBV18 and TRBJ2-7; D is ambiguous. V was clipped by 1 base and J by 1 base, with 8 bases between them. Germline V gives CDR1 KGHSH, CDR2 LQKENI. The CDR3 runs to 14 residues. The CDR3 loop is CASSPQGKSYEQYF. CDR3 nucleotide sequence: TGTGCCAGCTCACCACAAGGGAAGTCCTACGAGCAGTACTTC. The variable domain in full, completed from reference TRBV18 and TRBJ2-7, reads NAGVMQNPRHLVRRRGQEARLRCSPMKGHSHVYWYRQLPEEGLKFMVYLQKENIIDESGMPKERFSAEFPKEGPSILRIQQVVRGDSAAYFCASSPQGKSYEQYFGPGTRLTVT.

This clonotype was seen at least ten times. This chain joins TRBV5-1 and TRBJ2-7; D not certain. Germline V lookup: CDR1 SGHRS, CDR2 YFSETQ. V was cut by 4 bases and J by 5 bases, with 13 bases left in between. The CDR3 is 13 residues long. The CDR3 DNA follows: TGCGCCAGCAGCAGAATCTCTGGGCACGAGCAGTACTTC. This encodes CASSRISGHEQYF. Supplemented by reference TRBV5-1 and TRBJ2-7, the full variable domain reads KAGVTQTPRYLIKTRGQQVTLSCSPISGHRSVSWYQQTPGQGLQFLFEYFSETQRNKGNFPGRFSGRQFSNSRSEMNVSTLELGDSALYLCASSRISGHEQYFGPGTRLTVT.

This clonotype was observed at least ten times. The chain has TRBV29-1 and TRBJ2-1; perhaps TRBD2 as D (7 bases). Trimming cost V 4 bases and J 6 bases, with 19 bases left between them. Germline loops: CDR1 SQVTM, CDR2 ANQGSEA. This CDR3 is built from 15 residues. CDR3 residues: CSVGGGRAKFNEQFF. The CDR3 DNA is TGCAGCGTTGGGGGGGGCAGGGCGAAGTTCAATGAGCAGTTCTTC.

The chain carries TRBV11-2 and TRBJ2-5, with TRBD1 matching 7 bases. This CDR3 has 15 amino acids. V dropped 0 bases and J dropped 1; count of bases not matched to a gene: 2. Germline loops: CDR1 SGHAT, CDR2 FQNNGV. The CDR3 region is CASSLDGDSQETQYF. The CDR3 region has the DNA TGTGCCAGCAGCTTAGATGGGGACAGCCAAGAGACCCAGTACTTC.

This clonotype was seen a handful of times. This chain links TRBV6-5 with TRBJ1-6, with D unresolved. V shed 6 bases and J shed 7 bases, with 16 bases lying between them. This CDR3 has 15 residues. The germline V gene encodes CDR1 MNHEY and CDR2 SVGAGI. CDR3 residues: CASRTPAAANSPLHF. The CDR3 nucleotides read TGTGCCAGCAGGACCCCCGCAGCGGCGAATTCACCCCTCCACTTT.